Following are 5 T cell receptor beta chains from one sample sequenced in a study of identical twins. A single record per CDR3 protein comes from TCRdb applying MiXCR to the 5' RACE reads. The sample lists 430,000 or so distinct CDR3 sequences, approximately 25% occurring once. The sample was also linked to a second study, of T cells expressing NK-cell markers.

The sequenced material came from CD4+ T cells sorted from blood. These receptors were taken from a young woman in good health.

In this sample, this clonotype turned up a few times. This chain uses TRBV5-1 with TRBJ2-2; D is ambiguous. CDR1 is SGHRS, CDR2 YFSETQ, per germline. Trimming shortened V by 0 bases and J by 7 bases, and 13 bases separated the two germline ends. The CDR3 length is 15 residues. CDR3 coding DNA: TGCGCCAGCAGCTTGGAAACCGGACGCGTCGGGGAGCTGTTTTTT. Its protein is CASSLETGRVGELFF.

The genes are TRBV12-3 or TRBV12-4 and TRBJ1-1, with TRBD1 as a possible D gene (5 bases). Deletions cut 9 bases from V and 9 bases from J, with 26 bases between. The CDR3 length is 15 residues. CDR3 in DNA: TGTGCCAGTTCGAGTTCGACAGCCTCATTTAATAAAGCTTTCTTT. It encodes CASSSSTASFNKAFF.

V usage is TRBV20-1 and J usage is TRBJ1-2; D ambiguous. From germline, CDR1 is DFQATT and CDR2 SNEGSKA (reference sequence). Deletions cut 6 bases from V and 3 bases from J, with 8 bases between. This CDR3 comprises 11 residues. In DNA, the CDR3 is TGCAGTGCGAACGAAGACTATGGCTACACCTTC. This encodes CSANEDYGYTF.

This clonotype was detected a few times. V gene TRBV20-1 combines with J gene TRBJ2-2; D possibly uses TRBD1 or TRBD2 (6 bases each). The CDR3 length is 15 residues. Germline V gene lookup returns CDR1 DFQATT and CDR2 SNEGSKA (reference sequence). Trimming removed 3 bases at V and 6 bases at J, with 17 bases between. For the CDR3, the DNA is TGCAGTGCTAGGAAATCGGGGGCCAGGGCCGGGGAGCTGTTTTTT. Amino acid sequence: CSARKSGARAGELFF.

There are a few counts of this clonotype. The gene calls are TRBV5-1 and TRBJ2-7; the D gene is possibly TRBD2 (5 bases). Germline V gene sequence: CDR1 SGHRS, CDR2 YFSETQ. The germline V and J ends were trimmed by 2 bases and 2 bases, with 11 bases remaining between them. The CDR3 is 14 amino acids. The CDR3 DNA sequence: TGCGCCAGCAGCTTACTAGACCTCACCTACGAGCAGTACTTC. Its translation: CASSLLDLTYEQYF.